This paragraph covers one T cell receptor (beta chain) sequence. It lacks a known antigen. Base qualities are not at hand, and no much larger clone is one base apart. Participants in the prospective study were enrolled through a virtual design, were aged about 18 to 100 years, and lived in 24 United States geographic areas. In the prospective study, participants were assigned to cohorts based on the clinical history participants reported in a screening survey and a study questionnaire. ImmuneRACE Cohort 3 recovered participants were defined by two consecutive negative NP/OP PCR tests, healthcare professional clearance, or symptom resolution. In the prospective study, mobile phlebotomists collected whole blood, serum and a nasopharyngeal or oropharyngeal swab from each participant. Over a roughly 2-month period, participants in the prospective study had the option of providing additional blood draws and questionnaires. Prospective study blood samples were shipped either frozen or at room temperature before DNA extraction.

This sample is part of a study of blood T cell repertoires in COVID-19 (dated by TCRdb to 2020 to 2022). As for the study more broadly: Collaborator samples came from the United States, Italy and Spain and covered acute and convalescent phases of COVID-19. Nearly every sample came with metadata listing a de-identified subject ID, COVID-19 status, age in years and sex. HLA class I and class II types, where available, came from metadata supplied by the sample provider rather than from assay-based typing. Deeply sampled blood TCRbeta repertoires from subjects exposed to, actively infected with, or recovered from COVID-19 were included in the dataset. The repertoires were released in a freely available public database intended as a resource for research on the immune response to SARS-CoV-2. The material from the prospective study consisted of cDNA or gDNA derived from T cells, B-cell-depleted T cells, or PBMCs. Samples were obtained from the ongoing ImmuneRACE study (first 160 participants) and from 1,254 subjects provided by 6 global collaborators. The paper's findings and limits, for the study overall: The quantity of clinical and demographic metadata differed by source and by participant and was supplied without curation.

The immunoSEQ Assay, a bias-controlled multiplex PCR, was used to amplify TCRbeta CDR3 regions from genomic DNA. The study's processing was this. Nucleated cell counts per sample were estimated from amplification of reference gene primers within the assay. To quantify the absolute abundance of each unique TCRbeta CDR3 rearrangement, sequence reads were collapsed and filtered. For each sample, productive Simpson clonality was calculated as the square root of Simpson's diversity index across productive rearrangements. Not all clones reach the TCRdb copy of this immuneACCESS table, which keeps in-frame sequences only. Checked studies attribute under half of the gap to unresolved V genes and leave the rest unexplained. That table gives V, J and clone size, and the DNA gave D and trimming. The sample contains a few hundred thousand clones, approximately 90% of them found a single time. 0.9% to 1.1% of the sample is in the top ten clones.

Trimming takes 5 bases from V and 10 bases from J, and the germline ends sit 10 bases apart. Based on the germline V gene, the CDR1 and CDR2 sequences are SGHRS and YFSETQ. There are 12 amino acids in the CDR3, from cysteine to phenylalanine inclusive. Just the 36-base CDR3 DNA is kept, in frame starting at base 1. The chain is made from TRBV5-1 and TRBJ1-6, and perhaps TRBD1 as D gene, on 6 matching bases. The source of this sequence is a man between 18 and 29 years old who had recovered from COVID-19. Sequencing was carried out using PBMCs or T cells enriched from blood (not recorded which). The CDR3 protein is CASSSRGSPLHF. The bases are TGCGCCAGCAGTTCCAGGGGATCACCCCTCCACTTT.